The 11 T cell receptor beta chains presented below share a single source sample, sequenced in a study of PD-L1 blockade in urothelial cancer. TCRdb's copy holds only in-frame clones and misses some; the assay was immunoSEQ multiplex PCR. Here the sample spans just under 50,000 clones, about 80% being singletons. As to time point: pretreatment peripheral blood. The material was PBMCs, obtained around atezolizumab (anti-PD-L1) treatment. Receptor source: a man between 65 and 80 years old with urothelial cancer.

This chain connects TRBV25-1 to TRBJ2-7, with TRBD1 matching 8 bases. CDR1 is MGHDK, CDR2 SYGVNS, per germline. Unmatched junction bases numbered 12, after V lost 4 bases and J lost 4 bases. The CDR3 is 16 amino acids. CDR3 protein: CASSGDRRDRNYEQYF. Written as DNA, the CDR3 is TGTGCCAGCAGTGGGGATCGGCGGGACAGGAATTACGAGCAGTACTTC.

This rearrangement joins TRBV5-4 to TRBJ2-1; the match to TRBD2 covers 9 bases. CDR3 length equals 15 residues. The V gene end was trimmed by 0 bases and the J gene end by 8 bases; junction bases not matched to a gene: 6. CDR1 and CDR2 from the germline V gene are SGHNT and YYREEE (reference sequence). The CDR3 DNA reads TGTGCCAGCAGCTTGGTGAGTAGCGGGAGCTATGAGCAGTTCTTC. This codes for CASSLVSSGSYEQFF.

For the CDR3, the DNA is TGCAGCTTTCTAACTAGCGGGAGATCGAGAGAGCAGTACTTC. It yields the protein CSFLTSGRSREQYF. The V gene is TRBV29-1, the J gene TRBJ2-7; 11 bases are a match to TRBD2. Losses at the gene ends were 8 bases for V and 7 bases for J; bases not matched to a gene: 13. This CDR3 region has 14 residues. CDR1 is SQVTM and CDR2 is ANQGSEA in the germline V gene.

This clone was counted once. V and J are TRBV4-1 and TRBJ2-7, with a possible D match to TRBD2 (5 bases). The V end lost 0 bases, the J end lost 7 bases, and 19 bases lay between the germline ends. This CDR3 spans 16 amino acids. Germline lookup yields CDR1 MGHRA and CDR2 YSYEKL. The CDR3 protein is CASSQEPRSSRGEQYF. CDR3 coding DNA: TGCGCCAGCAGCCAAGAACCCAGGTCTAGCCGCGGGGAGCAGTACTTC.

The chain carries TRBV7-7 and TRBJ2-1; perhaps TRBD2 as D (7 bases). V lost 4 bases and J lost 0, with 16 bases in between. The CDR3 length is 17 residues. The germline V gene encodes CDR1 SSHAT and CDR2 FNYEAQ (reference sequence). The CDR3, as DNA: TGTGCCAGCAGCTCCCGGTCGGGGGGCGCCTCCTACAATGAGCAGTTCTTC. Its protein is CASSSRSGGASYNEQFF.

This clone has a handful of counts. CDR3 protein: CASSEGVRQGPNYGYTF. The CDR3 coding sequence is TGTGCCAGCAGTGAGGGAGTTCGACAGGGACCTAACTATGGCTACACCTTC. V usage is TRBV6-1 and J usage is TRBJ1-2, with 7 bases aligning to TRBD1. V dropped 3 bases and J dropped 0; count of bases not matched to a gene: 10. CDR3 length: 17 amino acids. The germline V gene encodes CDR1 MNHNS and CDR2 SASEGT.

The V and J genes are TRBV7-9 and TRBJ2-3, with D possibly being TRBD2 (6 bases). The CDR3 is made up of 16 amino acids. Germline V lookup: CDR1 SEHNR, CDR2 FQNEAQ (reference sequence). Deletions cut 4 bases from V and 2 bases from J, with 16 bases between. The CDR3 bases are TGTGCCAGCAGCTCCGAGCACTTAGCGGTCACAGATACGCAGTATTTT. It is translated as CASSSEHLAVTDTQYF.

The J gene is TRBJ2-2, the V gene TRBV6-1, with a tentative D call TRBD1 (6 bases). The CDR3 totals 15 residues. From germline, CDR1 is MNHNS and CDR2 SASEGT. Deletions cut 5 bases from V and 4 bases from J, with 14 bases between. The CDR3 DNA reads as TGTGCCAGCAGTTTCACCAGGGGTTTCACCGGGGAGCTGTTTTTT. This gives the protein CASSFTRGFTGELFF.

The J gene is TRBJ1-1, the V gene TRBV5-4, with D maybe TRBD1 (6 bases). Per the germline V gene, CDR1 is SGHNT and CDR2 is YYREEE (reference sequence). V was trimmed by 4 bases and J by 7 bases, leaving 14 bases between them. CDR3 length: 13 amino acids. In DNA, the CDR3 is TGTGCCAGCAGCCACGCCAGGGGAGTTGAAGCTTTCTTT. It yields the protein CASSHARGVEAFF.

In this sample, this clone turned up once. The chain links TRBV29-1 to TRBJ2-7, with unresolved D. V dropped 5 bases and J dropped 6 bases, with 11 bases sitting between them. This CDR3 is 11 amino acids long. The germline V gene has CDR1 SQVTM and CDR2 ANQGSEA. DNA of the CDR3: TGCAGCGTTCGAGAACAGAGCGAGCAGTACTTC. Its protein is CSVREQSEQYF.

This chain links TRBV7-2 with TRBJ1-5; TRBD1 matches 8 bases. In germline, CDR1 is SGHTA, CDR2 FQGNSA. With 5 bases clipped from V and 3 bases from J, the junction kept 3 bases outside the gene matches. The CDR3 spans 14 residues. Written as DNA, the CDR3 is TGTGCCAGCAGCGTGACAGGGGCCAATCAGCCCCAGCATTTT. Residues: CASSVTGANQPQHF.